Listed below are T cell receptor beta chains from one sample, sequenced in a study of identical twins. TCRdb re-derived calls from the 5' RACE reads in MiXCR, one entry per CDR3 protein. Among around 650,000 distinct CDR3 sequences, about 7.6% were seen once, and the ten largest hold 1.6%. This same sample was also taken into another study, of yellow fever vaccine responses in identical twins.

Specimen: PBMCs. These receptor sequences come from a woman aged 18-29 years in good health. Each CDR3 is given with its conserved first and last residue. Fields, in order: D gene, J gene, CDR3 length, clone size, V gene, CDR3 protein, CDR3 DNA. The D gene is left open where the match is weak. Only some rows state a clone size, as once, few, many or a class for expanded clones.

d_gene: .
j_gene: TRBJ1-4
len: 15
abundance: many
v_gene: TRBV2
CDR3aa: CASTISGEAYEKLFF
CDR3nt: TGTGCCAGCACCATAAGCGGGGAGGCCTATGAAAAACTGTTTTTT

d_gene: .
j_gene: TRBJ2-5
len: 15
abundance: few
v_gene: TRBV4-1
CDR3aa: CASSYPAAAGETQYF
CDR3nt: TGCGCCAGCAGCTACCCGGCGGCGGCAGGAGAGACCCAGTACTTC

d_gene: TRBD1
j_gene: TRBJ1-2
len: 14
abundance: few
v_gene: TRBV12-3/TRBV12-4
CDR3aa: CASRPRGPGYGYTF
CDR3nt: TGTGCCAGCAGGCCCAGGGGGCCGGGCTATGGCTACACCTTC

d_gene: .
j_gene: TRBJ2-7
len: 14
abundance: few
v_gene: TRBV29-1
CDR3aa: CSVEEGGVLREQYF
CDR3nt: TGCAGCGTTGAGGAGGGTGGGGTGCTACGAGAGCAGTACTTC

d_gene: .
j_gene: TRBJ1-2
len: 13
abundance: .
v_gene: TRBV18
CDR3aa: CASSGGPGEGYTF
CDR3nt: TGTGCCAGCTCAGGTGGGCCCGGGGAGGGCTACACCTTC

d_gene: .
j_gene: TRBJ2-3
len: 15
abundance: .
v_gene: TRBV6-2/TRBV6-3
CDR3aa: CASSYMGLSTDTQYF
CDR3nt: TGTGCCAGCAGTTATATGGGGCTTAGCACAGATACGCAGTATTTT

d_gene: .
j_gene: TRBJ1-2
len: 12
abundance: .
v_gene: TRBV29-1
CDR3aa: CSVEVREAGYTF
CDR3nt: TGCAGCGTTGAAGTTAGGGAGGCCGGCTACACCTTC

d_gene: .
j_gene: TRBJ2-2
len: 15
abundance: .
v_gene: TRBV4-2
CDR3aa: CASSQDVRRTGELFF
CDR3nt: TGTGCCAGCAGCCAAGACGTGCGTAGAACCGGGGAGCTGTTTTTT

d_gene: TRBD2
j_gene: TRBJ2-3
len: 13
abundance: few
v_gene: TRBV24-1
CDR3aa: CATSTSETDTQYF
CDR3nt: TGTGCCACCAGTACTAGCGAGACAGATACGCAGTATTTT

d_gene: .
j_gene: TRBJ2-1
len: 16
abundance: many
v_gene: TRBV24-1
CDR3aa: CATSDSVSYIYNEQFF
CDR3nt: TGTGCCACCAGTGATTCCGTTTCCTATATCTACAATGAGCAGTTCTTC

d_gene: .
j_gene: TRBJ1-3
len: 16
abundance: .
v_gene: TRBV7-9
CDR3aa: CASSLGDSLSGNTIYF
CDR3nt: TGTGCCAGCAGCTTAGGCGACAGTCTCTCTGGAAACACCATATATTTT

d_gene: .
j_gene: TRBJ2-1
len: 14
abundance: few
v_gene: TRBV24-1
CDR3aa: CATSARSTDNEQFF
CDR3nt: TGTGCCACCAGTGCCCGCTCGACGGACAATGAGCAGTTCTTC

d_gene: TRBD1
j_gene: TRBJ2-4
len: 14
abundance: .
v_gene: TRBV20-1
CDR3aa: CSARDGTAKNIQYF
CDR3nt: TGCAGTGCTAGAGACGGGACAGCGAAAAACATTCAGTACTTC

d_gene: .
j_gene: TRBJ2-2
len: 15
abundance: few
v_gene: TRBV15
CDR3aa: CATSQGLANTGELFF
CDR3nt: TGTGCCACCTCGCAGGGCTTGGCGAACACCGGGGAGCTGTTTTTT

d_gene: TRBD1
j_gene: TRBJ1-1
len: 14
abundance: .
v_gene: TRBV20-1
CDR3aa: CSAGGQGLNTEAFF
CDR3nt: TGCAGTGCTGGAGGACAGGGATTGAACACTGAAGCTTTCTTT

d_gene: .
j_gene: TRBJ2-3
len: 13
abundance: few
v_gene: TRBV18
CDR3aa: CASSPTFADTQYF
CDR3nt: TGTGCCAGCTCACCAACTTTTGCAGATACGCAGTATTTT

d_gene: .
j_gene: TRBJ2-3
len: 16
abundance: many
v_gene: TRBV12-3/TRBV12-4
CDR3aa: CASSLGVSVAPDTQYF
CDR3nt: TGTGCCAGCAGTTTAGGAGTTAGTGTGGCGCCAGATACGCAGTATTTT

d_gene: TRBD2
j_gene: TRBJ2-3
len: 16
abundance: few
v_gene: TRBV28
CDR3aa: CASSKQGGRAGRAQYF
CDR3nt: TGTGCCAGCAGCAAACAGGGCGGGAGGGCCGGAAGGGCGCAGTATTTT

d_gene: .
j_gene: TRBJ1-1
len: 15
abundance: .
v_gene: TRBV3-1
CDR3aa: CASSQVAGYYTEAFF
CDR3nt: TGTGCCAGCAGCCAAGTCGCAGGGTATTACACTGAAGCTTTCTTT

d_gene: .
j_gene: TRBJ1-1
len: 15
abundance: .
v_gene: TRBV20-1
CDR3aa: CSGLQPTLGNTEAFF
CDR3nt: TGCAGTGGCTTACAGCCGACCCTTGGGAACACTGAAGCTTTCTTT

d_gene: TRBD2
j_gene: TRBJ2-7
len: 14
abundance: .
v_gene: TRBV2
CDR3aa: CATTKLSGGLEQYF
CDR3nt: TGTGCCACCACAAAACTCAGCGGGGGTCTCGAGCAGTACTTC

d_gene: TRBD1
j_gene: TRBJ1-6
len: 14
abundance: many
v_gene: TRBV12-3/TRBV12-4
CDR3aa: CASSKGQQNSPLHF
CDR3nt: TGTGCCAGCAGTAAGGGACAGCAGAATTCACCCCTCCACTTT

d_gene: TRBD2
j_gene: TRBJ2-5
len: 13
abundance: .
v_gene: TRBV20-1
CDR3aa: CSATNSGSGAQYF
CDR3nt: TGCAGTGCTACCAATAGCGGGAGTGGGGCCCAGTACTTC

d_gene: .
j_gene: TRBJ2-7
len: 18
abundance: .
v_gene: TRBV11-2
CDR3aa: CASSLGRSAGSQRYEQYF
CDR3nt: TGTGCCAGCAGCTTAGGACGGAGCGCCGGAAGCCAAAGATACGAGCAGTACTTC

d_gene: .
j_gene: TRBJ2-3
len: 20
abundance: .
v_gene: TRBV6-2/TRBV6-3
CDR3aa: CASSYGRGSSKGTFTDTQYF
CDR3nt: TGTGCCAGCAGTTACGGGAGGGGGTCATCGAAGGGTACATTCACAGATACGCAGTATTTT

d_gene: TRBD2
j_gene: TRBJ2-3
len: 16
abundance: few
v_gene: TRBV6-5
CDR3aa: CASSYVGLAGGDTQYF
CDR3nt: TGTGCCAGCAGTTACGTGGGGCTAGCGGGAGGAGATACGCAGTATTTT

d_gene: .
j_gene: TRBJ2-5
len: 23
abundance: few
v_gene: TRBV7-1
CDR3aa: CASSSDRGLGIQRFPSGRETQYF
CDR3nt: TGTGCCAGCAGCTCCGACAGGGGGCTCGGAATACAACGGTTTCCTAGCGGGAGAGAGACCCAGTACTTC